The rows below give T cell receptor beta chains drawn from one sample of a study of radiotherapy plus CTLA-4 blockade in lung cancer. Clones were read by immunoSEQ multiplex PCR, and TCRdb kept only the in-frame ones, dropping some. The sample yields 70,000 to 95,000 clones, around 84% seen once. The sample here was peripheral blood, taken from a patient treated with radiotherapy plus ipilimumab. These receptors were obtained from a human donor with non-small cell lung cancer that progressed on radiotherapy plus ipilimumab. Each CDR3 is given with its conserved first and last residue. A D gene is named only where the DNA matches it firmly. Clone size is given for some rows only: seen once, a few or many times, or a class if the clone is expanded.

j_call | v_call | clone_size | d_call | cdr3_nt | cdr3_aa
TRBJ2-5 | TRBV12-2 | once | NA | TGTGCAAGTCGCTTCGGGACTCCTCGAGAGACCCAGTACTTC | CASRFGTPRETQYF
TRBJ2-3 | TRBV4-3 | NA | NA | TGCGCCAGCAGCCGATCAATCCCCGGGGGCCTAGGGACAGATACGCAGTATTTT | CASSRSIPGGLGTDTQYF
TRBJ2-5 | TRBV29-1 | NA | TRBD1 | TGCAGCTCAGGACAGGGGTATATCGAGACCCAGTACTTC | CSSGQGYIETQYF
TRBJ1-4 | TRBV7-6 | NA | NA | TGTGCCAGCAGCACCACAGGTGCAACTAATGAAAAACTGTTTTTT | CASSTTGATNEKLFF
TRBJ2-7 | TRBV4-1 | NA | TRBD1 | TGCGCCAGCAGCCAAGATGGAACAGGGGACTACGAGCAGTACTTC | CASSQDGTGDYEQYF
TRBJ2-7 | TRBV27 | NA | NA | TGTGCCAGCAGTTTACGGTCAGGACAAGGGTACGAGCAGTACTTC | CASSLRSGQGYEQYF
TRBJ1-2 | TRBV27 | once | NA | TGTGCCAGCAGCTTTACAGCTAACTATGGCTACACCTTC | CASSFTANYGYTF
TRBJ1-5 | TRBV7-6 | NA | NA | TGTGCCAGCAGCTTAGAGGGTCCCCGAAATCAGCCCCAGCATTTT | CASSLEGPRNQPQHF
TRBJ2-1 | TRBV11-3 | NA | NA | TGTGCCAGCAGCGCCACTTTAGGACGGTACAATGAGCAGTTCTTC | CASSATLGRYNEQFF
TRBJ1-2 | TRBV5-1 | NA | TRBD1 | TGCGCCAGCAGCTTGCCGACTACAGGGGAGGGTGGCTACACCTTC | CASSLPTTGEGGYTF
TRBJ1-5 | TRBV5-1 | NA | NA | TGCGCCAGCAGCTTGGTTGGGAATCAGCCCCAGCATTTT | CASSLVGNQPQHF
TRBJ1-2 | TRBV6-1 | NA | NA | TGTGCCAGCAGTGCGTCAGACAGTAACTATGGCTACACCTTC | CASSASDSNYGYTF
TRBJ1-2 | TRBV11-3 | once | NA | TGTGCCAGCAGCTTAGGGGCGACGGACAACTATGGCTACACCTTC | CASSLGATDNYGYTF
TRBJ1-1 | TRBV28 | NA | TRBD1 | TGTGCCAGCAGTTCGGACAGGGGAAGGATTTTGAACACTGAAGCTTTCTTT | CASSSDRGRILNTEAFF
TRBJ2-7 | TRBV11-2 | NA | TRBD1 | TGTGCCAGCAGCTTATGGCGACAGGGGACCTACGAGCAGTACTTC | CASSLWRQGTYEQYF
TRBJ2-7 | TRBV20-1 | once | NA | TGCAGTGCTAGTTTATACGAGCAGTACTTC | CSASLYEQYF
TRBJ2-7 | TRBV11-2 | NA | NA | TGTGCCAGCAGCTTCAGGTTCAGCTCCTACGAGCAGTACTTC | CASSFRFSSYEQYF
TRBJ2-7 | TRBV6-5 | once | NA | TGTGCCAGCAGTTCCCTAAGGGGTTACGAGCAGTACTTC | CASSSLRGYEQYF
TRBJ2-1 | TRBV5-6 | NA | TRBD2 | TGTGCCAGCAGCCGGGAGGGGGGAGAGTCCTACAATGAGCAGTTCTTC | CASSREGGESYNEQFF
TRBJ2-7 | TRBV6-5 | NA | NA | TGTGCCAGCAGTTATTGGACCTACGAGCAGTACTTC | CASSYWTYEQYF
TRBJ2-7 | TRBV5-1 | NA | NA | TGCGCCAGCAGCCCAACAGTATCGTACAGCCTCATTGGGGAGCAGTACTTC | CASSPTVSYSLIGEQYF
TRBJ1-2 | TRBV29-1 | NA | NA | TGCAGCGTTGACGCGGGGAACTATGGCTACACCTTC | CSVDAGNYGYTF
TRBJ1-2 | TRBV18 | few | TRBD1 | TGTGCCAGCTCACCACCGGGACAGGGGCCCTATGGCTACACCTTC | CASSPPGQGPYGYTF
TRBJ1-5 | TRBV30 | NA | TRBD1 | TGTGCCTGGAACTTACAGGGGGCGACGGATCAGCCCCAGCATTTT | CAWNLQGATDQPQHF
TRBJ2-5 | TRBV7-9 | NA | NA | TGTGCCAGCAGCTTAGGGACAGAGATACAAGAGACCCAGTACTTC | CASSLGTEIQETQYF
TRBJ2-2 | TRBV5-1 | once | NA | TGCGCCAGCAGCTTGGACACGTCCTCGGGTATATCCGGGGAGCTGTTTTTT | CASSLDTSSGISGELFF
TRBJ2-7 | TRBV4-1 | few | NA | TGCGCCAGCAGCCAAGTCCGAGGTTGGGGGTACGAGCAGTACTTC | CASSQVRGWGYEQYF
TRBJ1-1 | TRBV4-1 | few | NA | TGCGCCAGCAGCCAAGGGGGGAACACTGAAGCTTTCTTT | CASSQGGNTEAFF
TRBJ1-5 | TRBV5-5 | NA | NA | TGTGCCAGCAGTTTGGCGGGTTATAGCAATCAGCCCCAGCATTTT | CASSLAGYSNQPQHF
TRBJ1-1 | TRBV10-3 | once | NA | TGTGCCATCAGTGAGGGGGGCCGGAACACTGAAGCTTTCTTT | CAISEGGRNTEAFF
TRBJ1-6 | TRBV14 | NA | TRBD1 | TGTGCCACCCGCCGGGACAGGGTTTCACCCCTCCACTTT | CATRRDRVSPLHF
TRBJ2-1 | TRBV20-1 | NA | NA | TGCAGTGCCTTCGGGGACGAGCAGTTCTTC | CSAFGDEQFF
TRBJ1-2 | TRBV5-4 | NA | NA | TGTGCCAGCAGCTTGGGCCAGGGCCGGACGTACTACACCTTC | CASSLGQGRTYYTF
TRBJ1-4 | TRBV4-1 | NA | TRBD1 | TGCGCCAGCACCTGGACAGGGGGCACAAGGGGTGCAACTAATGAAAAACTGGTTTTT | CASTWTGGTRGATNEKLVF
TRBJ2-1 | TRBV7-9 | NA | TRBD2 | TGTGCCAGCAGCCCCCGGACTAGCGGGGGGCGCCGCAATGAGCAGTTCTTC | CASSPRTSGGRRNEQFF
TRBJ2-1 | TRBV9 | NA | NA | TGTGCCAGCAGCGTTGCTCTCCGGGTGGGCGTTGAGCAGTTCTTC | CASSVALRVGVEQFF
TRBJ1-3 | TRBV5-1 | NA | NA | TGCGCCAGCAGCTTGGAACGTGGCCCTGGAAACACCATATATTTT | CASSLERGPGNTIYF
TRBJ1-2 | TRBV19 | NA | NA | TGTGCCAGTAGTAGCCGTGATACTCGGGGCTACACCTTC | CASSSRDTRGYTF
TRBJ2-1 | TRBV5-1 | NA | NA | TGCGCCAGCAGCTTGGGAAGGGATGAGCAGTTCTTC | CASSLGRDEQFF
TRBJ1-5 | TRBV5-6 | NA | NA | TGTGCCAGCAGCTTATGGGACATTCACCAGCCCCAGCATTTT | CASSLWDIHQPQHF
TRBJ2-3 | TRBV4-1 | NA | TRBD2 | TGCGCCAGCAGTCTTCGGGGGGGCCTATCCACAGATACGCAGTATTTT | CASSLRGGLSTDTQYF
TRBJ2-7 | TRBV6-6 | NA | TRBD2 | TGTGCCAGCAGTTACTCGGGGACTAGCGGCGAGCAGTACTTC | CASSYSGTSGEQYF
TRBJ2-1 | TRBV19 | NA | NA | TGTGCCAGTAGTTCAGGACTCGCCTATAGCTCCTACAATGAGCAGTTCTTC | CASSSGLAYSSYNEQFF
TRBJ1-6 | TRBV6-5 | once | TRBD1 | TGTGCCAGCAGAGTGACAGGGGCGAATTCACCCCTCCACTTT | CASRVTGANSPLHF
TRBJ1-1 | TRBV7-2 | NA | NA | TGTGCCAGCAGGAAACAGGGATCACTGAACACTGAAGCTTTCTTT | CASRKQGSLNTEAFF